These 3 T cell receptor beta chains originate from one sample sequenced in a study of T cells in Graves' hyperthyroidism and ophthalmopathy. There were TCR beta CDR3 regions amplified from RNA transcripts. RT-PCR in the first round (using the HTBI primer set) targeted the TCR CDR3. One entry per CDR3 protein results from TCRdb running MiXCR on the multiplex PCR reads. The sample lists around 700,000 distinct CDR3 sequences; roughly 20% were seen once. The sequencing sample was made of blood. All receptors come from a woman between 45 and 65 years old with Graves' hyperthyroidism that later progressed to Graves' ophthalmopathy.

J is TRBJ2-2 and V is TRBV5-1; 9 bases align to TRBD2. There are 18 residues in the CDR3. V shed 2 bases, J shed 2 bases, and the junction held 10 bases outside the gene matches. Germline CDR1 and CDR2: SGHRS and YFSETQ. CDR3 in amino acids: CASSFFPSGEINTGELFF. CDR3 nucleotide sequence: TGCGCCAGCAGCTTTTTCCCTAGCGGGGAAATTAACACCGGGGAGCTGTTTTTT.

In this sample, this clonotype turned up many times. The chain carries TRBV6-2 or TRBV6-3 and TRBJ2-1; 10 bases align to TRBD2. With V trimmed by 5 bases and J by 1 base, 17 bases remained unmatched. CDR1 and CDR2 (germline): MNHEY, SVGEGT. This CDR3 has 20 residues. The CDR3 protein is CASSVTRSGGYEPSYNEQFF. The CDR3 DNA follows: TGTGCCAGCAGTGTGACTCGTAGCGGGGGGTATGAACCTTCCTACAATGAGCAGTTCTTC.

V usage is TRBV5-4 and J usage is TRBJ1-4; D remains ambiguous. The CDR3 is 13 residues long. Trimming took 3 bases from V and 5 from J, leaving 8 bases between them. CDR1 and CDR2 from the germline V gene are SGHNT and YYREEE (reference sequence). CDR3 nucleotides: TGTGCCAGCAGCTCCGACGGCAATGAAAAACTGTTTTTT. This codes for CASSSDGNEKLFF.